Listed below are T cell receptor beta chains from one sample, sequenced in a study of cytomegalovirus exposure and HLA in healthy donors. Clones were read by immunoSEQ multiplex PCR, and TCRdb kept only the in-frame ones, dropping some. Seen here are 85,000 to 95,000 clones, 63% observed once, and the top ten hold about 5.9%. The sample was PBMCs. Receptors were obtained from a young woman in good health and CMV-seronegative. The CDR3 runs from the conserved cysteine through the conserved F or W. D genes are given only for firm matches. Only some rows state a clone size, as once, few, many or a class for expanded clones.

D | size | J | V | CDR3 | DNA
TRBD2 | NA | TRBJ2-2 | TRBV18 | CASSPAGTSGTGELFF | TGTGCCAGCTCACCCGCCGGGACTAGCGGCACCGGGGAGCTGTTTTTT
TRBD1 | NA | TRBJ2-5 | TRBV5-4 | CASSPRTGDETQYF | TGTGCCAGCAGCCCAAGGACAGGGGACGAGACCCAGTACTTC
NA | few | TRBJ2-1 | TRBV19 | CASSIPRPPTYNEQFF | TGTGCCAGTAGTATACCCAGGCCCCCAACCTACAATGAGCAGTTCTTC
NA | NA | TRBJ2-3 | TRBV28 | CASSVFTDTQYF | TGTGCCAGCAGCGTTTTCACAGATACGCAGTATTTT
TRBD1 | NA | TRBJ1-2 | TRBV5-6 | CASSLLTGVYGYTF | TGTGCCAGCAGCTTGCTGACAGGGGTCTATGGCTACACCTTC
TRBD1 | NA | TRBJ1-2 | TRBV6-1 | CASSIQGVYGYTF | TGTGCCAGCAGTATACAGGGGGTATATGGCTACACCTTC
TRBD1 | NA | TRBJ2-5 | TRBV7-9 | CASSLGQGQETQYF | TGTGCCAGCAGCCTAGGACAGGGACAAGAGACCCAGTACTTC
NA | NA | TRBJ1-2 | TRBV5-6 | CASSPRSGLYYGYTF | TGTGCCAGCAGCCCGAGGTCCGGCTTGTATTATGGCTACACCTTC
NA | NA | TRBJ1-1 | TRBV28 | CASSLIGVVNTEAFF | TGTGCCAGCAGTTTGATAGGGGTGGTTAACACTGAAGCTTTCTTT
NA | few | TRBJ2-1 | TRBV21-1 | CASTKLTGRRLIYTYNEQFF | TGTGCCAGCACAAAGCTAACTGGGAGGCGGCTAATCTACACTTACAATGAGCAGTTCTTC
NA | NA | TRBJ1-2 | TRBV6-5 | CASRTGFNYGYTF | TGTGCCAGCAGGACAGGATTCAACTATGGCTACACCTTC